Here is one T cell receptor (beta chain) with its context. This CDR3 is built from 14 residues. Germline V gene data show CDR1 as SEHNR and CDR2 as FQNEAQ (reference sequence). V shed 7 bases and J shed 4 bases, with 16 bases lying between them. Primers: 60 Vbeta forward and 13 Jbeta reverse. The assay was immunoSEQ multiplex PCR, and TCRdb's table has in-frame clones only and misses some. The table includes 130,000 or so clones, approximately 75% detected once. The data originate from a study of cytomegalovirus exposure and HLA in healthy donors. The sequenced sample consisted of PBMCs. The V call is TRBV7-9, the J call TRBJ1-2, with a tentative D call TRBD1 (6 bases). This TCR derives from a male donor in good health and CMV-seronegative. CDR3 amino acids: CASTLGQSSYGYTF. CDR3 coding DNA: TGTGCCAGCACCCTAGGACAGTCGTCCTATGGCTACACCTTC.